This TCR beta chain came from a study of T cells in localized non-small cell lung cancer. Study outcomes and limitations: Highest T cell clonality was seen in uninvolved adjacent lung, surpassing that measured in tumor.

Some clones are missing from TCRdb's copy, which holds only in-frame ones; the method was immunoSEQ multiplex PCR. Of about 24,000 clones in the sample, roughly 90% are singletons; the top ten hold approximately 14%. As to this clone: Its antigen is unknown.

The TCR comes from a man between 40 and 70 years old with stage III squamous cell lung carcinoma. The specimen comprised peripheral blood, sampled before any cancer treatment.

CDR3 DNA sequence: TGTGCCAGCAGCCCGGCCGGGTTCTATAATTCACCCCTCCACTTT. Its protein product is CASSPAGFYNSPLHF. The rearrangement joins TRBV5-5 to TRBJ1-6; D is unclear. Germline V gives CDR1 SGHKS, CDR2 YYEKEE (reference sequence). This CDR3 has 15 residues. The V end was cut by 4 bases, the J end by 3 bases, with 11 bases between.